These 22 T cell receptor beta chains originate from one sample sequenced in a study of radiation and T cells in renal cell carcinoma. The assay was immunoSEQ multiplex PCR, and TCRdb's table has in-frame clones only and misses some. This sample yields about 120,000 clones, of which around four fifths are seen a single time; 1.9% belongs to the top ten. Regarding time point: blood 2 weeks post-SBRT. Treatment indicated: 15 Gy SBRT to primary tumor, nephrectomy 4 weeks later. Sequencing used blood, obtained from a patient whose treatment included radiotherapy and nephrectomy. The receptors derive from a woman aged 55-69 years with renal cell carcinoma.

There are a few counts of this clone. This chain joins TRBV7-3 and TRBJ2-3; TRBD1 is a possible D gene (7 bases). V lost 2 bases, J lost 4 bases, and 19 bases lay in between. Looked up from germline, CDR1 is SGHTA and CDR2 is FQGTGA. There are 17 residues in the CDR3. CDR3 DNA sequence: TGTGCCAGCAGCTTATTGGGTGGAGGAGGGGGCGCAGATACGCAGTATTTT. Its translation is CASSLLGGGGGADTQYF.

The chain combines TRBV11-2 with TRBJ2-3; TRBD2 matches 8 bases. V trimming: 1 base; J trimming: 2 bases; junction bases outside the gene matches: 2. Germline CDR1 is SGHAT and CDR2 is FQNNGV. The CDR3 covers 15 residues. The CDR3 nucleotides read TGTGCCAGCAGCTTAGTGCGGGGGGACACAGATACGCAGTATTTT. Translation gives CASSLVRGDTDTQYF.

J is TRBJ1-2 and V is TRBV27; 7 bases are a match to TRBD1. The CDR3 is 14 amino acids. J gave up 0 bases and V 6 bases, and 4 bases lay outside the gene matches. Germline V lookup: CDR1 MNHEY, CDR2 SMNVEV (reference sequence). The CDR3 region has the DNA TGTGCCAGCAGGGGGGACAGCACTAACTATGGCTACACCTTC. This sequence encodes CASRGDSTNYGYTF.

J is TRBJ2-7 and V is TRBV7-9; D is possibly TRBD1 (5 bases). The V and J ends lost 2 bases and 9 bases respectively, with 11 bases between them. From germline, CDR1 is SEHNR and CDR2 FQNEAQ (reference sequence). The CDR3 loop spans 12 amino acids. CDR3 in DNA: TGTGCCAGCAGCTTAACCCGGCAGGGGCAGTACTTC. This encodes CASSLTRQGQYF. The full variable domain, its missing parts supplied by reference TRBV7-9 and TRBJ2-7, is DTGVSQNPRHKITKRGQNVTFRCDPISEHNRLYWYRQTLGQGPEFLTYFQNEAQLEKSRLLSDRFSAERPKGSFSTLEIQRTEQGDSAMYLCASSLTRQGQYFGPGTRLTVT.

This chain joins TRBV4-1 and TRBJ1-5; a weak D match, TRBD1 (6 bases). This CDR3 is built from 16 residues. Trimming took off 1 base at V and 2 bases at J, with 12 bases between the two ends. The germline V gene has CDR1 MGHRA and CDR2 YSYEKL. The CDR3 loop is CASSQGTGHGNQPQHF. Written as DNA, the CDR3 is TGCGCCAGCAGCCAAGGAACAGGGCATGGCAATCAGCCCCAGCATTTT.

This rearrangement joins TRBV29-1 to TRBJ1-2; 7 bases are a match to TRBD1. Per germline, CDR1 SQVTM and CDR2 ANQGSEA. This CDR3 contains 12 residues. The ends lost 5 bases at V and 2 bases at J; junction bases unmatched: 2. This CDR3 is CSVPGGNYGYTF. The CDR3 DNA follows: TGCAGCGTTCCAGGGGGGAACTATGGCTACACCTTC.

V gene TRBV6-1 combines with J gene TRBJ1-2, with TRBD1 as a possible D gene (6 bases). Germline lookup yields CDR1 MNHNS and CDR2 SASEGT. V lost 6 bases to trimming and J lost 2 bases, with 7 bases between them. This CDR3 has 12 amino acids. CDR3 DNA sequence: TGTGCCAGCAGCGGACAGAACTATGGCTACACCTTC. Its translation is CASSGQNYGYTF.

This chain joins TRBV5-4 and TRBJ1-1, with unresolved D. The CDR3 runs to 15 residues. The germline gives CDR1 SGHNT, CDR2 YYREEE (reference sequence). V was pared by 0 bases and J by 0 bases, with 9 bases between. CDR3 coding DNA: TGTGCCAGCAGCTTGGGCGGACGTATGAACACTGAAGCTTTCTTT. It codes for CASSLGGRMNTEAFF.

The chain links TRBV28 to TRBJ1-1; tentative D call: TRBD1 (5 bases). Germline assignment: CDR1 MDHEN and CDR2 SYDVKM. This CDR3 has 11 residues. Trimming stripped 11 bases from V and 5 bases from J, with 12 bases between. CDR3 coding DNA: TGTGCCTGCCTTCGGGGGACTGAAGCTTTCTTT. Translating it yields CACLRGTEAFF.

The genes are TRBV4-1 and TRBJ2-5; a weak D match, TRBD2 (5 bases). Germline lookup yields CDR1 MGHRA and CDR2 YSYEKL. The V end was cut by 0 bases, the J end by 5 bases, with 16 bases between. CDR3 size: 16 residues. The CDR3 sequence: CASSQDENGGWETQYF. CDR3 nucleotide sequence: TGCGCCAGCAGCCAAGATGAGAACGGAGGATGGGAGACCCAGTACTTC.

The rearrangement joins TRBV28 to TRBJ2-5, with D possibly being TRBD1 or TRBD2 (5 bases each). Trimming took 4 bases from V and 5 from J, leaving 17 bases between them. The CDR3 runs 15 residues. The germline V gene encodes CDR1 MDHEN and CDR2 SYDVKM. The CDR3 is CASSSLGRDRETQYF. DNA for the CDR3: TGTGCCAGCAGTTCCTTGGGAAGGGACCGGGAGACCCAGTACTTC.

The chain links TRBV29-1 to TRBJ2-3; D is unresolved. Trimming removed 2 bases from V and 0 bases from J, with 6 bases in between. CDR3 length: 13 residues. The germline CDR1 and CDR2 sequences are SQVTM and ANQGSEA. The CDR3 protein is CSVENRSTDTQYF. CDR3 nucleotide sequence: TGCAGCGTTGAAAACCGGAGCACAGATACGCAGTATTTT.

The genes are TRBV9 and TRBJ2-7, with D hard to call. Trimming pared 2 bases from V and 3 bases from J, leaving 15 bases between. CDR3 size: 15 residues. Germline CDR1 reads SGDLS; CDR2 reads YYNGEE. CDR3 DNA: TGTGCCAGCAGCGTCGGAGCTGGTTCGAGCTACGAGCAGTACTTC. Translated: CASSVGAGSSYEQYF.

The rearrangement links TRBV5-8 to TRBJ2-3, with 12 bases fitting TRBD2. The CDR3 totals 16 residues. The germline gives CDR1 SGHTS, CDR2 YDEGEE. The trim removed 4 bases at V and 3 bases at J, leaving 6 bases unmatched. The CDR3 here is CASSSRLAGVTDTQYF. CDR3 DNA sequence: TGTGCCAGCAGCAGCCGACTAGCGGGAGTAACAGATACGCAGTATTTT. The full variable domain, with the rest looked up from reference TRBV5-8 and TRBJ2-3, is EAGVTQSPTHLIKTRGQQATLRCSPISGHTSVYWYQQALGLGLQFLLWYDEGEERNRGNFPPRFSGRQFPNYSSELNVNALELEDSALYLCASSSRLAGVTDTQYFGPGTRLTVL.

The CDR3 bases are TGTGCCAGCAGCCATACGGCCCGCCCAGATACGCAGTATTTT. Protein: CASSHTARPDTQYF. The rearrangement joins TRBV27 to TRBJ2-3; D unclear. The V gene's germline CDR1 is MNHEY and CDR2 SMNVEV (reference sequence). Trimming left V 6 bases short and J 4 bases short, with 14 bases between. The CDR3 is 14 amino acids.

For the CDR3, the DNA is TGCGCCAGCAGCCATGCAGGGGGAGCGGCGGTGACTGAAGCTTTCTTT. Translating gives CASSHAGGAAVTEAFF. V is TRBV4-3 and J is TRBJ1-1, with 7 bases identical to TRBD1. Unmatched junction bases numbered 12, after V lost 3 bases and J lost 5 bases. The CDR3 loop spans 16 amino acids. Germline V gives CDR1 LGHNA, CDR2 YSLEER.

This clone was observed once. V and J are TRBV19 and TRBJ2-1; 8 bases are shared with TRBD2. The CDR3 loop spans 17 amino acids. The V gene's germline CDR1 is LNHDA and CDR2 SQIVND (reference sequence). V shed 3 bases, J shed 0 bases, and the junction held 7 bases outside the gene matches. This chain's CDR3 is CASSIPLLADSYNEQFF. The CDR3 nucleotides read TGTGCCAGTAGTATCCCCTTACTAGCGGACTCCTACAATGAGCAGTTCTTC.

The rearrangement links TRBV6-5 to TRBJ1-2; D unclear. V lost 4 bases to trimming and J lost 3 bases, with 15 bases between them. Germline V CDR1 and CDR2: MNHEY, SVGAGI. The CDR3 covers 15 residues. CDR3 in DNA: TGTGCCAGCAGTTTAGGGCCCTGGGCTGACTATGGCTACACCTTC. Its translation: CASSLGPWADYGYTF.

This chain connects TRBV6-1 to TRBJ2-1, with 9 bases fitting TRBD2. The germline gives CDR1 MNHNS, CDR2 SASEGT. The CDR3 loop spans 14 amino acids. The V segment lost 4 bases and the J segment 8 bases; nucleotides outside the gene matches: 6. CDR3 protein: CASSVRTSDHEQFF. CDR3 nucleotide sequence: TGTGCCAGCAGTGTACGGACTAGCGACCATGAGCAGTTCTTC.

A single count supports this clone. The chain is built from TRBV5-1 and TRBJ2-2; D not resolved. Deletions cut 0 bases from V and 1 base from J, with 4 bases between. Germline CDR1 reads SGHRS; CDR2 reads YFSETQ. The CDR3 consists of 14 residues. In nucleotides, the CDR3 is TGCGCCAGCAGCTTGGTGGTGAACACCGGGGAGCTGTTTTTT. It codes for CASSLVVNTGELFF.

This clone was seen only once. The V call is TRBV28, the J call TRBJ1-1; TRBD1 might be the D (6 bases). The CDR3 consists of 14 residues. V lost 6 bases and J lost 7, with 18 bases in between. Germline values: CDR1 MDHEN, CDR2 SYDVKM. CDR3 in amino acids: CASSDRPPRLEAFF. The CDR3 DNA is TGTGCCAGCAGCGACAGGCCCCCTCGGCTTGAAGCTTTCTTT. Based on the CDR3 plus reference TRBV28 and TRBJ1-1, the full variable domain is DVKVTQSSRYLVKRTGEKVFLECVQDMDHENMFWYRQDPGLGLRLIYFSYDVKMKEKGDIPEGYSVSREKKERFSLILESASTNQTSMYLCASSDRPPRLEAFFGQGTRLTVV.

In its sample, this clone was seen once. This chain links TRBV11-2 with TRBJ2-7; TRBD1 matches at 8 bases. Unmatched junction bases numbered 3, after V lost 5 bases and J lost 0 bases. CDR3 size: 14 residues. Germline CDR1 reads SGHAT; CDR2 reads FQNNGV. In DNA form, the CDR3 reads TGTGCCAGCAGCCCCGGGACAGGCTCCTACGAGCAGTACTTC. It translates to CASSPGTGSYEQYF.